This T cell receptor beta chain was captured in a study of CD8 T cells in Susac syndrome. Germline CDR1 and CDR2: LNHDA and SQIVND (reference sequence). V gave up 10 bases and J gave up 5 bases, with 14 bases separating them. The CDR3 loop spans 12 amino acids. An input of roughly 0.5 to 1 ug of RNA was subjected to reverse transcription using random hexamers. Amplification of TCR beta CDR3 by immunoSEQ multiplex PCR spanned 54 Vbeta and 13 Jbeta. MiXCR, run by TCRdb on the immunoSEQ multiplex PCR reads, gives a single entry per CDR3 protein. Of around 270,000 distinct CDR3 sequences listed, 85% are singletons. The TEMRA cells underwent FACS enrichment, while the CD8+ and CD4+ T cells underwent negative isolation.

The rearrangement joins TRBV19 to TRBJ1-1; the D is unclear. The clonotype originates from a human donor with multiple sclerosis. Sequenced input: CD8+ T cells from PBMCs. CDR3 sequence (DNA): TGTGCCACCCTCTTGGGAGGGACTGAAGCTTTCTTT. Translated: CATLLGGTEAFF.